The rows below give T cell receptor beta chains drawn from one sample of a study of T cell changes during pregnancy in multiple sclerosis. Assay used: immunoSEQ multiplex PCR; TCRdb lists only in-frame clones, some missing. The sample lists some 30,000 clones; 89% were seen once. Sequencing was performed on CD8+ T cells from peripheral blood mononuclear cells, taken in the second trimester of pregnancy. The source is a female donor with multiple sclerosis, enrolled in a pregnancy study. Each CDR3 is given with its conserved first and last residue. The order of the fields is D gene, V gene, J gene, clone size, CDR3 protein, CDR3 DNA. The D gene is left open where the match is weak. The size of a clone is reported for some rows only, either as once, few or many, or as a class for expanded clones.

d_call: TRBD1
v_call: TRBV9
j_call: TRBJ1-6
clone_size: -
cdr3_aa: CASSADGTGVSPLHF
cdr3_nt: TGTGCCAGCAGCGCAGACGGGACAGGGGTCTCACCCCTCCACTTT

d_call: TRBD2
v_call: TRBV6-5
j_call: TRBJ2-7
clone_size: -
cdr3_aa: CASSYLSGRAREQYF
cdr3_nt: TGTGCCAGCAGTTACTTGAGCGGGAGGGCTCGCGAGCAGTACTTC

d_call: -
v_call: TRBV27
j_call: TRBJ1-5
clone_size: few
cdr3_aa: CASSFGADQPQHF
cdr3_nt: TGTGCCAGCAGTTTTGGGGCCGATCAGCCCCAGCATTTT

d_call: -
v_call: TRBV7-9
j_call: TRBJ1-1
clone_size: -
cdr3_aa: CASSLRTGMNTEAFF
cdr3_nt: TGTGCCAGCAGCTTAAGGACGGGGATGAACACTGAAGCTTTCTTT

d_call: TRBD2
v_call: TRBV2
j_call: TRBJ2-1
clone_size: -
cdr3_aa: CASSDPAGNNEQFF
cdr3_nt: TGTGCCAGCAGTGATCCAGCGGGGAACAATGAGCAGTTCTTC

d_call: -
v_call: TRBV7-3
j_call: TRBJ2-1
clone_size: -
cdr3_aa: CASSLMGGVAANEQFF
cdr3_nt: TGTGCCAGCAGCTTAATGGGTGGGGTAGCGGCTAATGAGCAGTTCTTC

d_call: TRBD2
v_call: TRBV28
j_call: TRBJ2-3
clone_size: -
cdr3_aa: CASSLGSGVTDTQYF
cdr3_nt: TGTGCCAGCAGTTTAGGTAGCGGGGTCACAGATACGCAGTATTTT

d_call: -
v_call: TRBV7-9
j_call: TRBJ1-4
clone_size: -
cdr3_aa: CASSKVREEKLFF
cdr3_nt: TGTGCCAGCAGTAAAGTCCGGGAGGAAAAACTGTTTTTT

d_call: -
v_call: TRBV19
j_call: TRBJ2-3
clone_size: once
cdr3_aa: CASSIRVFWQGQSRDTQYF
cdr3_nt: -

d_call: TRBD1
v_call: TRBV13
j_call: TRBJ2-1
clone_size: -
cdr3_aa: CASSSGQGTYNEQFF
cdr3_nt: TGTGCCAGCAGCTCCGGACAGGGAACCTACAATGAGCAGTTCTTC

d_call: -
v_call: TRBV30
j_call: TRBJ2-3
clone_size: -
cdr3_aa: CAWSVGQKSTDTQYF
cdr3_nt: TGTGCCTGGAGTGTAGGACAGAAGAGCACAGATACGCAGTATTTT

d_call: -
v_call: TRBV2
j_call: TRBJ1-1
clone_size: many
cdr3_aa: CASRIGGDTEAFF
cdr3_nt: TGTGCCAGCAGGATAGGGGGGGACACTGAAGCTTTCTTT

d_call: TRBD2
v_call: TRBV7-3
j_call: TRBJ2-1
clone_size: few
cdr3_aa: CASSSGLAGGYGTYNEQFF
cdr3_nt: TGTGCCAGCAGCTCGGGACTAGCGGGAGGGTACGGGACCTACAATGAGCAGTTCTTC

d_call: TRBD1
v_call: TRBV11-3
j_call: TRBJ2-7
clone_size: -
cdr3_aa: CASSLPGQGLYEQYF
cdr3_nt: TGTGCCAGCAGCTTACCGGGACAGGGACTGTACGAGCAGTACTTC

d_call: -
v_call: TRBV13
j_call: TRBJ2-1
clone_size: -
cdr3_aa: CASSSTLDEQFF
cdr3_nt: TGTGCCAGCAGCTCCACCTTAGATGAGCAGTTCTTC

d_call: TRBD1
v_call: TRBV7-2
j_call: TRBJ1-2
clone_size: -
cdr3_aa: CASSDSGTGGYTF
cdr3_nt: TGTGCCAGCAGCGATAGTGGGACAGGTGGCTACACCTTC

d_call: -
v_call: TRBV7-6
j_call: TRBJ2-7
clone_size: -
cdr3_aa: CASSLTADYEQYF
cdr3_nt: TGTGCCAGCAGCTTAACCGCGGACTACGAGCAGTACTTC

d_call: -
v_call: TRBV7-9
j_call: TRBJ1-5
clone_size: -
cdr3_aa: CASSLGGNSNQPQHF
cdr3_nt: TGTGCCAGCAGCTTAGGAGGGAATAGCAATCAGCCCCAGCATTTT

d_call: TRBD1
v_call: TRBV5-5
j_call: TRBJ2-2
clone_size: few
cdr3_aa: CASRIQDRVTGELFF
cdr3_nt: TGTGCCAGCAGGATCCAAGACAGGGTCACCGGGGAGCTGTTTTTT

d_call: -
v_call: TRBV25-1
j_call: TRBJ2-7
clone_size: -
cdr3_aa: CASSGDSYEQYF
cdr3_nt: TGTGCCAGCAGTGGAGACAGCTACGAGCAGTACTTC